The clone carrying this T cell receptor (beta chain) was observed a handful of times. Its antigen remains unknown. Naive CD4+ cells had CD25+ Tregs removed. Constant-region reverse primers amplified full-length variable regions, followed by semi-nested Nested Universal Primer A PCR. TCRdb itself ran the 5' RACE reads through MiXCR, one entry per CDR3 protein. This table has tens of thousands of distinct CDR3 sequences, 15% to 20% appearing once. Findings and caveats of the study: The TCR gene usage of tumor memory CD4+ T cells clustered together with blood and lymph node memory CD4+ cells and with lymph node naive CD4+ cells. Tumor Tregs overlapped most with tumor, then blood, naive CD4+ cells.

Germline lookup yields CDR1 SGHDT and CDR2 YYEEEE. This CDR3 has 15 residues. V was cut by 1 base and J by 2 bases, with 11 bases left in between. The origin of this receptor is a female donor with breast cancer. The V and J genes are TRBV5-6 and TRBJ2-3; the D gene could be TRBD1 or TRBD2 (6 bases each). Sequencing was carried out using naive CD4+ T cells sorted from blood. The sample's subset: naive CD4+ T cells, CD4+CD45RA+CD25-. The CDR3 DNA sequence: TGTGCCAGCAGCTTGACAGGGAGGATCACAGATACGCAGTATTTT. Amino acids: CASSLTGRITDTQYF.